Listed here are 27 T cell receptor beta chains from one sample, sequenced in a study of human T cells and chemical hapten exposure. A single record per CDR3 protein comes from TCRdb applying MiXCR to the RACE reads. The repertoire consists of under 70,000 distinct CDR3 sequences, with about 11% occurring once and the leading ten covering 4%. This sample's time point: pre-sensitization, week 0. Sample treatment: therapeutic diphenylcyclopropenone sensitization with weekly scalp DPC. The sample here was whole blood, taken in connection with sensitization to the hapten diphenylcyclopropenone (DPC). The receptors were gathered from a woman aged 40 to 50 with alopecia areata. Some clones in this sample may be carry-over from other donors' samples.

Many counts were recorded for this clonotype. V usage is TRBV6-1 and J usage is TRBJ2-5; D is perhaps TRBD1 (5 bases). Germline loops: CDR1 MNHNS, CDR2 SASEGT. This CDR3 spans 16 amino acids. Trimming shortened V by 1 base and J by 6 bases, and 18 bases separated the two germline ends. CDR3 in amino acids: CASSEEGGSRVQTQYF. Written as DNA, the CDR3 is TGTGCCAGCAGTGAAGAGGGCGGTTCCAGGGTGCAGACCCAGTACTTC.

This clonotype was seen at least ten times. The V and J genes are TRBV20-1 and TRBJ2-1; TRBD2 agrees at 14 bases. Germline lookup yields CDR1 DFQATT and CDR2 SNEGSKA (reference sequence). The J segment lost 6 bases and the V segment lost 6 bases, leaving 7 bases of the junction unmatched. The CDR3 sequence is 15 residues long. CDR3 sequence reads: CSAGLAGARGNEQFF. In DNA, the CDR3 is TGCAGTGCGGGACTAGCGGGAGCCCGGGGCAATGAGCAGTTCTTC.

This clonotype turned up a few times. The chain joins TRBV4-3 to TRBJ1-2; possible D gene TRBD1, 5 bases. In germline, CDR1 is LGHNA, CDR2 YSLEER. This CDR3 comprises 16 residues. The V gene lost 0 bases and the J gene lost 4 bases, with 15 bases spanning the gap. CDR3 DNA sequence: TGCGCCAGCAGCCAAGATACTCCCGGGGGAAGCTATGGCTACACCTTC. This encodes CASSQDTPGGSYGYTF.

The rearrangement uses TRBV24-1 and TRBJ2-2; 9 bases are shared with TRBD1. With V trimmed by 7 bases and J by 6 bases, 8 bases remained unmatched. This CDR3 spans 15 amino acids. Germline CDR1 and CDR2: KGHDR and SFDVKD. The CDR3 sequence is CATSPGQGYSGELFF. Written as DNA, the CDR3 is TGTGCCACCAGCCCGGGACAGGGTTATTCCGGGGAGCTGTTTTTT.

This clonotype was seen repeatedly, ten times or more. V and J are TRBV7-2 and TRBJ2-7, with 13 bases aligning to TRBD2. The V gene end was trimmed by 7 bases and the J gene end by 7 bases; junction bases not matched to a gene: 10. Germline V lookup: CDR1 SGHTA, CDR2 FQGNSA. The CDR3 covers 15 residues. The CDR3 region has the DNA TGTGCCAGCACCGAACTAGCGGGAGGGCCGGGAGAGCAGTACTTC. Translated: CASTELAGGPGEQYF.

This clonotype appeared a few times. J is TRBJ2-2 and V is TRBV20-1; D tentatively fits TRBD1 or TRBD2 (5 bases each). Per the germline V gene, CDR1 is DFQATT and CDR2 is SNEGSKA (reference sequence). The CDR3 contains 12 residues. V was trimmed by 6 bases and J by 10 bases, leaving 15 bases between them. The CDR3 loop reads CSAMGEPLELFF. The DNA of the CDR3 is TGCAGTGCCATGGGGGAACCCTTGGAGCTGTTTTTT.

The CDR3 reads CASSVAGSTNEKLFF. CDR3 DNA sequence: TGTGCCAGCAGCGTAGCCGGGTCAACTAATGAAAAACTGTTTTTT. The chain joins TRBV9 to TRBJ1-4; D remains unclear. CDR1 SGDLS and CDR2 YYNGEE come from the germline V gene. Trimming took 0 bases from V and 0 from J, leaving 6 bases between them. The CDR3 covers 15 residues.

This clonotype was counted a few times. The CDR3 loop reads CASSFGTSGSDQYF. CDR3 in DNA: TGTGCCAGCAGCTTTGGGACTAGCGGGAGCGATCAGTACTTC. V is TRBV7-2 and J is TRBJ2-4; 14 positions match TRBD2. Germline V gives CDR1 SGHTA, CDR2 FQGNSA. This CDR3 region has 14 residues. V lost 3 bases to trimming and J lost 12 bases; unmatched junction nucleotides: 4.

The CDR3 DNA follows: TGTGCAAGTCGCTCCTTAGCGGGAGGGCGGCCCTACGAGCAGTACTTC. It specifies CASRSLAGGRPYEQYF. The chain is built from TRBV12-2 and TRBJ2-7; the D call of TRBD2 is as the table states it, not checked on the DNA. TRBV12-2 counts as a pseudogene. The CDR3 totals 16 residues.

This clonotype was seen ten or more times. V is TRBV4-2 and J is TRBJ1-3, with D possibly matching TRBD1 (5 bases). Between the trimmed V and J ends, which lost 0 bases and 0 bases, there was a span of 15 bases. Germline-derived CDR1 and CDR2 are LGHNA and YNFKEQ. The CDR3 totals 18 residues. CDR3 DNA: TGTGCCAGCAGCCAAGAGGGGCGAGTCGGAACCTCTGGAAACACCATATATTTT. As protein: CASSQEGRVGTSGNTIYF.

The chain is built from TRBV4-2 and TRBJ2-7, with D perhaps TRBD2 (6 bases). CDR3 length: 18 residues. Germline lookup yields CDR1 LGHNA and CDR2 YNFKEQ. V was cut by 0 bases and J by 1 base, with 19 bases left in between. CDR3 protein: CASSQDQVAAGLSYEQYF. CDR3 in DNA: TGTGCCAGCAGCCAAGATCAGGTCGCAGCGGGCCTATCCTACGAGCAGTACTTC.

This clonotype was observed many times. V usage is TRBV6-2 or TRBV6-3 and J usage is TRBJ2-7, with unresolved D. Trimming took 4 bases from V and 3 from J, leaving 4 bases between them. The germline V gene encodes CDR1 MNHEY and CDR2 SVGEGT. This CDR3 contains 11 residues. This CDR3 reads CASSWSYEQYF. In DNA form, the CDR3 reads TGTGCCAGCAGTTGGAGCTACGAGCAGTACTTC.

This clonotype has a count of ten or more. The CDR3 region is CASSLRLAGVVDTQYF. The CDR3 DNA sequence: TGTGCCAGCAGCTTGAGACTAGCGGGAGTGGTGGATACGCAGTATTTT. The J gene is TRBJ2-3, the V gene TRBV5-4; TRBD2 aligns across 12 bases. The ends lost 1 base at V and 6 bases at J; junction bases unmatched: 6. Germline V gene data show CDR1 as SGHNT and CDR2 as YYREEE (reference sequence). CDR3 length: 16 residues.

The sample holds many counts of this clonotype. This chain connects TRBV7-2 to TRBJ2-2; weak D call: TRBD1 (5 bases). The germline V gene encodes CDR1 SGHTA and CDR2 FQGNSA. V was shortened by 6 bases and J by 4 bases, with 18 bases between the two germline ends. The length of the CDR3 is 16 residues. Here the CDR3 reads CASRKGPVSGTGELFF. The CDR3 nucleotides are TGTGCCAGCAGGAAGGGGCCCGTATCGGGCACCGGGGAGCTGTTTTTT.

This clonotype turned up a few times. The gene calls are TRBV24-1 and TRBJ2-1, with D maybe TRBD2 (5 bases). The CDR3 extends over 15 amino acids. Trimming cost V 10 bases and J 8 bases, with 23 bases left between them. Germline lookup yields CDR1 KGHDR and CDR2 SFDVKD. The CDR3 sequence is CATQHRDSAPDEQFF. CDR3 sequence (DNA): TGTGCCACTCAGCACCGGGATTCCGCCCCGGATGAGCAGTTCTTC.

In this sample, this clonotype turned up once. The J gene is TRBJ2-5, the V gene TRBV6-5; weak D call: TRBD1 (6 bases). The germline CDR1 and CDR2 sequences are MNHEY and SVGAGI. CDR3 length: 14 residues. V lost 5 bases, J lost 5 bases, and 15 bases lay in between. The CDR3 nucleotides read TGTGCCAGCAGTCCTTCCAGGGGATGGGAGACCCAGTACTTC. This translates into CASSPSRGWETQYF.

J is TRBJ1-1 and V is TRBV28, with D unclear. The V and J ends lost 2 bases and 0 bases respectively, with 7 bases between them. Germline V gives CDR1 MDHEN, CDR2 SYDVKM. This CDR3 region has 14 residues. The CDR3 DNA is TGTGCCAGCAGTTTAGAACAGCTGAACACTGAAGCTTTCTTT. Protein product: CASSLEQLNTEAFF.

This clonotype was seen ten or more times. The gene calls are TRBV20-1 and TRBJ2-1; 12 bases are shared with TRBD2. CDR3 length equals 18 residues. The ends lost 2 bases at V and 1 base at J; junction bases unmatched: 9. Germline V gene lookup returns CDR1 DFQATT and CDR2 SNEGSKA (reference sequence). CDR3 protein: CSARPSSGGDLSYNEQFF. The CDR3 DNA sequence: TGCAGTGCTAGACCATCTAGCGGGGGGGATCTATCCTACAATGAGCAGTTCTTC.

The table lists this clonotype with a few counts. The V and J genes are TRBV20-1 and TRBJ2-3, with 7 bases fitting TRBD1. After removal of 5 bases from V and 3 bases from J, the junction contained 8 bases not matched to a gene. This CDR3 contains 14 residues. The V gene's germline CDR1 is DFQATT and CDR2 SNEGSKA (reference sequence). The CDR3 is CSAPTGLETDTQYF. CDR3 nucleotide sequence: TGCAGTGCTCCGACAGGGTTAGAAACAGATACGCAGTATTTT.

V and J are TRBV28 and TRBJ2-7; no definite D call. The CDR3 runs to 13 residues. Germline CDR1 and CDR2: MDHEN and SYDVKM. V lost 8 bases, J lost 2 bases, and 13 bases lay in between. CDR3 DNA: TGTGCCAGCGGCACAGCCAGTGCCTACGAGCAGTACTTC. Translating it yields CASGTASAYEQYF.

In this sample, this clonotype turned up a few times. The chain's CDR3 is CASSTLAGTTQYF. Written as DNA, the CDR3 is TGTGCCAGCAGTACCCTAGCGGGAACGACCCAGTACTTC. This chain uses TRBV6-2 or TRBV6-3 with TRBJ2-5; 9 nucleotides match TRBD2. The V gene end was trimmed by 5 bases and the J gene end by 7 bases; junction bases not matched to a gene: 5. CDR3 length: 13 residues. The germline gives CDR1 MNHEY, CDR2 SVGEGT.

This chain joins TRBV7-2 and TRBJ2-7, with TRBD2 matching over 8 bases. Germline V CDR1 and CDR2: SGHTA, FQGNSA. CDR3 length equals 15 residues. After removal of 0 bases from V and 2 bases from J, the junction contained 3 bases not matched to a gene. The CDR3 region has the DNA TGTGCCAGCAGCTTAGCGTTGACTAGCGCCTACGAGCAGTACTTC. It specifies CASSLALTSAYEQYF.

This clonotype was seen repeatedly, ten times or more. The chain has TRBV7-9 and TRBJ2-5; the match to TRBD2 covers 10 bases. After removal of 0 bases from V and 5 bases from J, the junction contained 12 bases not matched to a gene. The CDR3 spans 18 residues. CDR1 is SEHNR, CDR2 FQNEAQ, per germline (reference sequence). This CDR3 reads CASSLAMASGSSRETQYF. CDR3 nucleotide sequence: TGTGCCAGCAGCTTAGCGATGGCTAGCGGGAGTTCGAGGGAGACCCAGTACTTC.

The rearrangement links TRBV29-1 to TRBJ2-2, with D unclear. Germline V lookup: CDR1 SQVTM, CDR2 ANQGSEA. V was shortened by 0 bases and J by 0 bases, with 8 bases between the two germline ends. The CDR3 is 15 residues long. DNA for the CDR3: TGCAGCGTTGAAGACTACAGCGCGAACACCGGGGAGCTGTTTTTT. It specifies CSVEDYSANTGELFF.

Ten or more counts support this clonotype. The rearrangement uses TRBV7-6 and TRBJ1-3; no reliable D call. Trimming left V 1 base short and J 0 bases short, with 7 bases between. Germline-derived CDR1 and CDR2 are SGHVS and FNYEAQ. The CDR3 runs 15 residues. CDR3 amino acids: CASSLVAGSGNTIYF. The CDR3 DNA follows: TGTGCCAGCAGCTTAGTGGCGGGCTCTGGAAACACCATATATTTT.

This clonotype was detected a few times. The rearrangement joins TRBV7-3 to TRBJ2-5, with D possibly being TRBD2 (7 bases). The V end was cut by 5 bases, the J end by 6 bases, with 10 bases between. Germline V gene lookup returns CDR1 SGHTA and CDR2 FQGTGA. This CDR3 region has 12 residues. DNA for the CDR3: TGTGCCAGCAGCCCCGGGGGGCAGACCCAGTACTTC. This encodes CASSPGGQTQYF.

J is TRBJ2-1 and V is TRBV27; D unclear. There are 13 residues in the CDR3. V was pared by 2 bases and J by 6 bases, with 8 bases between. CDR1 and CDR2 (germline): MNHEY, SMNVEV (reference sequence). The chain's CDR3 is CASSLSPRNEQFF. The CDR3, as DNA: TGTGCCAGCAGTTTAAGCCCGCGCAATGAGCAGTTCTTC.